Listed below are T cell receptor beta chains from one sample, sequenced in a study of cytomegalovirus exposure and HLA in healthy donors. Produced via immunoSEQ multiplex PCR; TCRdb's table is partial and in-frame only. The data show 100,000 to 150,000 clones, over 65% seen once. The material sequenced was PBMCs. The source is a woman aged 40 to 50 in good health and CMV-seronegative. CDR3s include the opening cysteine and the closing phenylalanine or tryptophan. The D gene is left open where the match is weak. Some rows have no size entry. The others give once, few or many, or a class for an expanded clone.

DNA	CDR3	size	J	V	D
TGTGCCAGCAGTTTCGGGACAGGGGGTTTCTACGAGCAGTACTTC	CASSFGTGGFYEQYF	NA	TRBJ2-7	TRBV27	TRBD1
TGTGCCAGCAGCTCTGGGGGGATTTTGGGTGGAAACACCATATATTTT	CASSSGGILGGNTIYF	NA	TRBJ1-3	TRBV11-2	NA
TGTGCCAGCTCACTATTCTGGTCGGGTTACACAGATACGCAGTATTTT	CASSLFWSGYTDTQYF	NA	TRBJ2-3	TRBV18	NA
TGTGCCAGCAGAGTACAGGGCGCGAACTATGGCTACACCTTC	CASRVQGANYGYTF	NA	TRBJ1-2	TRBV2	NA
TGCAGTGCCGTCAGGGAAACTGAAGCTTTCTTT	CSAVRETEAFF	NA	TRBJ1-1	TRBV20-1	NA
TGTGCCAGCAGTTTCCCAAGGACAGGTACTAATGAGCAGTTCTTC	CASSFPRTGTNEQFF	NA	TRBJ2-1	TRBV28	TRBD1
TGTGCCAGCAGCTTCCCATCTGGGGCCAACGGCCTGACTTTC	CASSFPSGANGLTF	NA	TRBJ2-6	TRBV7-9	NA
TGTGCCAGCAGTTACTCTGGACAGGGTCACGAGCAGTACTTC	CASSYSGQGHEQYF	NA	TRBJ2-7	TRBV6-6	TRBD1
TGCGCCAGCAGCTTCGGGACAGGGAGGGATGAGCAGTTCTTC	CASSFGTGRDEQFF	NA	TRBJ2-1	TRBV5-1	TRBD1
TGTGCCAGCAGCCTGGGGACTAGAGGATCCTACGAGCAGTACTTC	CASSLGTRGSYEQYF	NA	TRBJ2-7	TRBV9	TRBD2
TGCGCCAGCAGCGCCGGGACTAGCGGGAAATTAGGGGAGACCCAGTACTTC	CASSAGTSGKLGETQYF	NA	TRBJ2-5	TRBV5-1	TRBD2
TGTGCCAGTAGTATAGGCAGGGCCAATCAGCCCCAGCATTTT	CASSIGRANQPQHF	NA	TRBJ1-5	TRBV19	NA
TGTGCCAGCAGTGGGACTAGCGGGTACTACGAGCAGTACTTC	CASSGTSGYYEQYF	once	TRBJ2-7	TRBV2	TRBD2
TGTGCCAGCAGTTGGGATCGACTAGCGGGGGGGGTAGAGCAGTACTTC	CASSWDRLAGGVEQYF	NA	TRBJ2-7	TRBV28	TRBD2
TGTGCCAGCAGCTCACGCTGGACACAGCCTAACTATGGCTACACCTTC	CASSSRWTQPNYGYTF	few	TRBJ1-2	TRBV7-8	NA
TGTGCCACCAGCATCCGGACAGGGAACAATGAGCAGTTCTTC	CATSIRTGNNEQFF	NA	TRBJ2-1	TRBV15	TRBD1
TGTGCCAGCACCCTGGACAGACAGTACGAGCAGTACTTC	CASTLDRQYEQYF	once	TRBJ2-7	TRBV7-2	NA
TGTGCCAGCAGCACATCCAAAGGACAGGGGGCCGGGGGGGAGCTGTTTTTT	CASSTSKGQGAGGELFF	NA	TRBJ2-2	TRBV4-2	TRBD1
TGTGCCAGCAGCTTAAGTAGCGCTTCCTCCTACGAGCAGTACTTC	CASSLSSASSYEQYF	NA	TRBJ2-7	TRBV7-3	NA
TGCGCCAGCAGCCAAGATCGTATCCGTTTCAATGAGCAGTTCTTC	CASSQDRIRFNEQFF	NA	TRBJ2-1	TRBV4-3	NA
TGTGCCAGCAGCCCCAATCAGGGCTCTGGGGCCAACGGCCTGACTTTC	CASSPNQGSGANGLTF	NA	TRBJ2-6	TRBV7-9	NA
TGTGCCAGCAGTCAACTAGGGGGCTCTAGAGAGACCCAGTACTTC	CASSQLGGSRETQYF	NA	TRBJ2-5	TRBV28	TRBD1
TGTGCCAGCAGTTCCCGTCTTGGACTAGCGGGAGTGGAGGACTACGAGCAGTACTTC	CASSSRLGLAGVEDYEQYF	NA	TRBJ2-7	TRBV28	TRBD2
TGTGCCAGCAGCTTAGCAACTAGCACAGATACGCAGTATTTT	CASSLATSTDTQYF	NA	TRBJ2-3	TRBV7-3	NA
TGTGCCACTAGCTCCTACAATGAGCAGTTCTTC	CATSSYNEQFF	NA	TRBJ2-1	TRBV2	NA
TGCGCCAGCAGCTTGGAAGGGAGGAGTGCCTACAATGAGCAGTTCTTC	CASSLEGRSAYNEQFF	NA	TRBJ2-1	TRBV5-1	NA
TGTGCCAGCGGAGGGGCACCATTCCTCGCGGAAAAACTGTTTTTT	CASGGAPFLAEKLFF	few	TRBJ1-4	TRBV6-5	NA
TGCGCCAGCAGCCGAGCGATCGGGGAGGGTAGCACAGATACGCAGTATTTT	CASSRAIGEGSTDTQYF	NA	TRBJ2-3	TRBV4-1	TRBD2
TGCGCCAGCAGCTGGGAGGACACAGATACGCAGTATTTT	CASSWEDTDTQYF	NA	TRBJ2-3	TRBV5-1	NA
TGCGCCAGCACCTGGGACAGGGAGGGTAGTGAGCAGTTCTTC	CASTWDREGSEQFF	NA	TRBJ2-1	TRBV5-1	TRBD1
TGTGCCAGCAGCTTATCGACTTACAATGAGCAGTTCTTC	CASSLSTYNEQFF	NA	TRBJ2-1	TRBV7-9	NA
TGTGCCAGCAGCTTCGGGGCGGGGAGCCTCAACGAGCAGTACTTC	CASSFGAGSLNEQYF	NA	TRBJ2-7	TRBV5-4	NA
TGTGCCACCAGCGCAGGGGGCAGACAGTTAGGTCAGCCCCAGCATTTT	CATSAGGRQLGQPQHF	NA	TRBJ1-5	TRBV15	TRBD1
TGTGCCATCAGTGCACAGGGGGCATCAGGTTATGGCTACACCTTC	CAISAQGASGYGYTF	NA	TRBJ1-2	TRBV10-3	TRBD1
TGTGCCAGCAGCTTGACTAGCGGGAGGGCCAGCGAGCAGTACTTC	CASSLTSGRASEQYF	NA	TRBJ2-7	TRBV7-6	TRBD2
TGTGCCAGCAGACCATCGTGGACAGGGGTGGGGAGCAATCAGCCCCAGCATTTT	CASRPSWTGVGSNQPQHF	NA	TRBJ1-5	TRBV2	TRBD1
TGTGCCTTCAAGGATCTAGACGCCACAGATACGCAGTATTTT	CAFKDLDATDTQYF	NA	TRBJ2-3	TRBV5-4	NA
TGCAGCGTTGTGCTTGGGACTAGCGGATGGGATGAGCAGTTCTTC	CSVVLGTSGWDEQFF	NA	TRBJ2-1	TRBV29-1	TRBD2
TGCAGCGTTGATAAGGGGACAGGGGCCACTGAAGCTTTCTTT	CSVDKGTGATEAFF	few	TRBJ1-1	TRBV29-1	TRBD1
TGTGCCAGCAGTAAGGACAGGGTGAGGGGCTACACCTTC	CASSKDRVRGYTF	once	TRBJ1-2	TRBV28	TRBD1
TGTGCCAGTAGTATCCTTCTAGCGGGAGGGAACAATGAGCAGTTCTTC	CASSILLAGGNNEQFF	NA	TRBJ2-1	TRBV19	TRBD2
TGTGCCAGCAGCGACACAGGGGTAGGCACAGATACGCAGTATTTT	CASSDTGVGTDTQYF	once	TRBJ2-3	TRBV11-3	TRBD1
TGCGCCAGCAGCTTGAACAGGGATATAGGTGGCTACACCTTC	CASSLNRDIGGYTF	NA	TRBJ1-2	TRBV5-1	NA
TGTGCCAGCAGTTTCATATCGGGGAGTGCCAAAAACAGTCAGTACTTC	CASSFISGSAKNSQYF	NA	TRBJ2-4	TRBV27	NA
TGTTCCAGCAGCTTAGCTCAAACCTACTACGAGCAGTACTTC	CSSSLAQTYYEQYF	NA	TRBJ2-7	TRBV7-9	NA
TGTGCCAGCAGTGAGGCAGGGGCCTCCAATCAGCCCCAGCATTTT	CASSEAGASNQPQHF	NA	TRBJ1-5	TRBV2	NA
TGTTCCAGCAATTCTAGGCCCCATGAGCAGTTCTTC	CSSNSRPHEQFF	NA	TRBJ2-1	TRBV7-9	NA